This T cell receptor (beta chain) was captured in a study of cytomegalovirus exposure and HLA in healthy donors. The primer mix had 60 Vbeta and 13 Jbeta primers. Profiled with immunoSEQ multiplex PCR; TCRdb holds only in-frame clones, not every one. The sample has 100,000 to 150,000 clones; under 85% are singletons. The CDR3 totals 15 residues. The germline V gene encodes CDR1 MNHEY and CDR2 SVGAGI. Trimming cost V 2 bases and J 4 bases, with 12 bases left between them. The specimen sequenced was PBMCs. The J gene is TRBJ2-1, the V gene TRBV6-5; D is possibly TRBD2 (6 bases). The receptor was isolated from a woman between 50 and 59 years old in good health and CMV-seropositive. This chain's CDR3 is CASSYRRDPYNEQFF. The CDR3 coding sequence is TGTGCCAGCAGTTACAGGCGGGACCCGTACAATGAGCAGTTCTTC.